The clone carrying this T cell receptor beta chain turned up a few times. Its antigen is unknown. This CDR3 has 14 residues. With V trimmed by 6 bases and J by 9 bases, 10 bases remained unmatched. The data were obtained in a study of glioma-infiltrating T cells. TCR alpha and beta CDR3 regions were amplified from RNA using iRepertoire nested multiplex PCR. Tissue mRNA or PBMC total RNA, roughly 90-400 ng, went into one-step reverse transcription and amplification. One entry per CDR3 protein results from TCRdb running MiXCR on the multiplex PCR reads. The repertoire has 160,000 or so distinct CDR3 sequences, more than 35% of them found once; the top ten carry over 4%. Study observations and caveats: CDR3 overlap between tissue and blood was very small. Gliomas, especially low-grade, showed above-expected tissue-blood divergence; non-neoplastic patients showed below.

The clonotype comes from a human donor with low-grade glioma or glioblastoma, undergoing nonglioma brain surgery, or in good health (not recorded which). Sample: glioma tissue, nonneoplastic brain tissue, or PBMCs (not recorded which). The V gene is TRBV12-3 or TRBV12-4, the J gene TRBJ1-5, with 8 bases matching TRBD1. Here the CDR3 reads CASRIDRGGRPQHF. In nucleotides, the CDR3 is TGTGCCAGCAGGATTGACAGGGGCGGTCGGCCCCAGCATTTT.